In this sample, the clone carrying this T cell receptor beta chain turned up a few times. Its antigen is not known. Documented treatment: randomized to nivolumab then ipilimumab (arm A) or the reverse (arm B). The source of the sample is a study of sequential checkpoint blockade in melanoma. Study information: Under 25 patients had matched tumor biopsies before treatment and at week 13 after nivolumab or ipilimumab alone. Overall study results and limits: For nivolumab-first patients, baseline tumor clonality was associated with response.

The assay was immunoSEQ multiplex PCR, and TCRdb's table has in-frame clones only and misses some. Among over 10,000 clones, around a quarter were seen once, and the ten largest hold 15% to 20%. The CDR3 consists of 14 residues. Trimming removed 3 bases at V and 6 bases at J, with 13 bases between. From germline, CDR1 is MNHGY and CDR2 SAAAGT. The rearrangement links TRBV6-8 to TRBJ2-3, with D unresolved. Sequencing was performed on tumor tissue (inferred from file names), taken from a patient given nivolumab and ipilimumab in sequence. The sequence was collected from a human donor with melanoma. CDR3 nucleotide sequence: TGTGCCAGCAGTTATAGTGACCCGCCGGATACGCAGTATTTT. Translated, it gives CASSYSDPPDTQYF.